Listed below are T cell receptor beta chains from one sample, sequenced in a study of blood T cell repertoires in COVID-19. Sequencing was performed with immunoSEQ multiplex PCR; in TCRdb, only in-frame clones are kept and a portion is missing. Of 80,000 to 85,000 clones in the sample, roughly four fifths were seen once. The sample comprised peripheral blood. Receptors originate from a human donor in a cohort sampled during active COVID-19. Each CDR3 is given with its conserved first and last residue. A D gene is named only where the DNA matches it firmly.

d_call,v_call,cdr3_aa
TRBD1,TRBV5-1,CASSLEGQGAYEQYF
-,TRBV18,CASSPRRGEGGNQPQHF
TRBD1,TRBV7-9,CASSWGQEFTDTQYF
TRBD2,TRBV10-3,CAISDGRGTDTQYF
TRBD1,TRBV5-1,CASSLMPKQGAGDTQYF
TRBD1,TRBV5-6,CASSQGTEDYGYTF
TRBD2,TRBV15,CATRLRGGGVAGELFF
TRBD1,TRBV5-6,CASSWEGQGNEKLFF
TRBD1,TRBV7-9,CASTRTGEGEAFF
-,TRBV10-3,CAIKRGGINEQYF
TRBD1,TRBV7-3,CASSEDPPSEQGVNEQFF
-,TRBV5-1,CASSTGTPNYGYTF
-,TRBV3-1/TRBV3-2,CASSQDGGASREQYF
-,TRBV5-4,CASSFMSQETQYF
TRBD1,TRBV12-3/TRBV12-4,CASSPPGQRGYTF
-,TRBV20-1,CSASGGLSNTGELFF
-,TRBV4-2,CASSQSGSGNTIYF
-,TRBV4-2,CASSHHRAVDEKLFF
-,TRBV2,CASTNIGPGELFF
TRBD2,TRBV7-2,CASSPGLAGLREQFF
TRBD1,TRBV19,CASSDAGTGGGGQPQHF
-,TRBV7-3,CASSLRPGGSTDTQYF
-,TRBV9,CASTTSTGISGDTQYF
TRBD1,TRBV5-1,CASSKNSGTGGSEQYF
TRBD2,TRBV2,CASSGDGGAANTGELFF
-,TRBV11-1,CASSYDVGGSQHF
-,TRBV2,CASAISGNYGYTF
TRBD1,TRBV19,CASRLAHGTANYGYTF
-,TRBV6-1,CASSEGGFSYEQYF
-,TRBV7-2,CASSLKSGYTGELFF
TRBD2,TRBV9,CASSVSGGRTYNEQFF